One sample yielded the 28 T cell receptor beta chains listed below, sequenced in a study of T cells in Graves' hyperthyroidism and ophthalmopathy. TCR beta CDR3 regions were amplified from RNA. Using the HTBI primer set, a first-round RT-PCR was run on the TCR CDR3. From the multiplex PCR reads, TCRdb called clonotypes with MiXCR, one entry per CDR3 protein. This sample has 300,000 or so distinct CDR3 sequences, with over 15% found just once. The sequenced sample was blood. Receptors were obtained from a woman aged 45 to 65 with Graves' hyperthyroidism.

This clonotype was observed at least ten times. For the CDR3, the DNA is TGTGCCAGCAGTGAAGCAGGTGGCCCTAACGCCGGGTATTTT. Translation gives CASSEAGGPNAGYF. The rearrangement uses TRBV6-1 and TRBJ2-3, with unresolved D. V lost 0 bases and J 14 bases, leaving 18 bases between the germline ends. The CDR3 length is 14 residues. The germline gives CDR1 MNHNS, CDR2 SASEGT.

This clonotype was counted only a few times. The chain has TRBV4-1 and TRBJ2-3; a weak D match, TRBD2 (7 bases). V shed 3 bases and J shed 1 base, with 20 bases lying between them. Germline V gene sequence: CDR1 MGHRA, CDR2 YSYEKL. This CDR3 spans 18 amino acids. The CDR3 DNA reads as TGCGCCAGCAGCCAGGCGGGGGCTATTTTAAAACGCACAGATACGCAGTATTTT. Its protein product is CASSQAGAILKRTDTQYF.

Note on this clonotype: With a much larger clone just one base away, this may be a read error. The chain recombines TRBV12-3 or TRBV12-4 with TRBJ2-3; D not resolved. There are 15 residues in the CDR3. The V end was cut by 1 base, the J end by 4 bases, with 12 bases between. The CDR3 DNA sequence: TGTGCCAGCAGTTTAGGAGACGCGAACGCAGATACGCAGTATTTT. Translated: CASSLGDANADTQYF.

This clonotype was recorded at least ten times. This chain connects TRBV27 to TRBJ1-2; the D gene is possibly TRBD1 (5 bases). CDR3 length equals 16 residues. CDR1 MNHEY and CDR2 SMNVEV come from the germline V gene (reference sequence). V lost 3 bases, J lost 2 bases, and 16 bases lay in between. This chain's CDR3 is CASSFRPGPRNYGYTF. CDR3 in DNA: TGTGCCAGCAGTTTTAGACCGGGACCGCGGAACTATGGCTACACCTTC.

The chain combines TRBV20-1 with TRBJ2-5; TRBD1 agrees at 7 bases. Germline lookup yields CDR1 DFQATT and CDR2 SNEGSKA (reference sequence). Trimming cost V 6 bases and J 3 bases; bases outside gene matches: 7. The CDR3 runs to 13 residues. CDR3 DNA sequence: TGCAGTGCCCCGTCGCAGGGGGAAGAGACCCAGTACTTC. It encodes CSAPSQGEETQYF.

The gene calls are TRBV15 and TRBJ1-1; D ambiguous. This CDR3 comprises 13 residues. Germline V gene lookup returns CDR1 LNHNV and CDR2 YYDKDF (reference sequence). V was trimmed by 8 bases and J by 0 bases, leaving 10 bases between them. For the CDR3, the DNA is TGTGCCACCGGCGACCAAGTGAACACTGAAGCTTTCTTT. It codes for CATGDQVNTEAFF.

The gene calls are TRBV12-3 or TRBV12-4 and TRBJ2-1; D is ambiguous. Trimming removed 6 bases from V and 7 bases from J, with 13 bases in between. CDR3 size: 13 residues. CDR3 loop: CASRSYARNEQFF. CDR3 DNA sequence: TGTGCCAGCAGATCCTACGCCAGGAATGAGCAGTTCTTC.

This clonotype turned up a few times. V usage is TRBV30 and J usage is TRBJ2-2; 7 nucleotides line up with TRBD1. The CDR3 sequence is 14 residues long. The V and J ends lost 1 base and 5 bases, in that order; junction bases with no gene match: 4. CDR1 and CDR2 from the germline V gene are GTSNPN and SVGIG (reference sequence). CDR3 region: CAWSGQGKTGELFF. CDR3 coding DNA: TGTGCCTGGAGTGGACAGGGAAAAACCGGGGAGCTGTTTTTT.

In its sample, this clonotype was seen a few times. The V and J genes are TRBV6-6 and TRBJ1-2, with D possibly being TRBD1 (5 bases). Germline V gene data show CDR1 as MNHNY and CDR2 as SVGAGI (reference sequence). V lost 0 bases and J 4 bases, leaving 12 bases between the germline ends. CDR3 size: 15 residues. The CDR3 region has the DNA TGTGCCAGCAGTTACTCGACAGCCATGGGCTATGGCTACACCTTC. Encoded protein: CASSYSTAMGYGYTF.

This clonotype was observed at least ten times. The chain recombines TRBV28 with TRBJ2-5; 7 bases match TRBD1. V gave up 5 bases and J gave up 1 base; unmatched junction bases: 4. Germline CDR1 reads MDHEN; CDR2 reads SYDVKM. This CDR3 comprises 14 residues. The CDR3 bases are TGTGCCAGCAGTCCCGGACAGGCCCAAGAGACCCAGTACTTC. Its protein product is CASSPGQAQETQYF.

This clonotype was detected many times. The junction departs from germline at one end; a sequencing error may be responsible. The chain links TRBV20-1 to TRBJ1-6, with a tentative D call TRBD1 (6 bases). Germline CDR1 and CDR2: DFQATT and SNEGSKA (reference sequence). The CDR3 contains 13 residues. This CDR3 reads CSARGRAGAGLHF. Here the CDR3 DNA reads TGCAGTGCAAGAGGACGTGCAGGGGCAGGCCTCCACTTT.

The rearrangement links TRBV7-8 to TRBJ1-5; no clear D gene. The germline V gene has CDR1 SGHVS and CDR2 FQNEAQ. The CDR3 loop spans 16 amino acids. Trimming took 1 base from V and 1 from J, leaving 11 bases between them. In DNA, the CDR3 is TGTGCCAGCAGCTTAGTGGCGAGTAGGAGCAATCAGCCCCAGCATTTT. It codes for CASSLVASRSNQPQHF.

This clonotype has more than one count but fewer than ten. V usage is TRBV2 and J usage is TRBJ2-5, with 7 bases aligning to TRBD2. The germline V gene has CDR1 SNHLY and CDR2 FYNNEI. Germline trimming cut 1 base from V and 0 bases from J; bases unmatched to any gene: 2. The CDR3 is 15 amino acids. CDR3: CASSEERGYQETQYF. The CDR3, as DNA: TGTGCCAGCAGTGAAGAGCGGGGTTACCAAGAGACCCAGTACTTC. The complete variable domain, with remaining parts taken from reference TRBV2 and TRBJ2-5, reads EPEVTQTPSHQVTQMGQEVILRCVPISNHLYFYWYRQILGQKVEFLVSFYNNEISEKSEIFDDQFSVERPDGSNFTLKIRSTKLEDSAMYFCASSEERGYQETQYFGPGTRLLVL.

This clonotype came up a few times. The CDR3 spells CAISVQGTGELFF. The CDR3 region has the DNA TGTGCCATCAGTGTCCAGGGTACCGGGGAGCTGTTTTTT. The chain carries TRBV10-3 and TRBJ2-2; possibly TRBD1 for D (5 bases). The CDR3 has 13 residues. Germline CDR1 reads ENHRY; CDR2 reads SYGVKD. Between the trimmed V and J ends, which lost 4 bases and 5 bases, there was a span of 8 bases.

The table lists this clonotype with many counts. V usage is TRBV20-1 and J usage is TRBJ2-1, with 9 bases lining up with TRBD2. The CDR3 contains 15 residues. The germline CDR1 and CDR2 sequences are DFQATT and SNEGSKA (reference sequence). The J segment lost 7 bases and the V segment lost 4 bases, leaving 11 bases of the junction unmatched. The CDR3 sequence is CSATVGWREGNEQFF. CDR3 nucleotides: TGCAGTGCTACCGTGGGGTGGCGGGAGGGGAATGAGCAGTTCTTC.

This clonotype was counted a few times. The chain joins TRBV20-1 to TRBJ2-1; the D gene could be TRBD1 or TRBD2 (5 bases each). The CDR3 is made up of 16 amino acids. Germline-derived CDR1 and CDR2 are DFQATT and SNEGSKA (reference sequence). V gave up 3 bases and J gave up 6 bases, with 21 bases separating them. As DNA, the CDR3 is TGCAGTGCTAGGGAGGCAGGGATTAAGTTCGGCAATGAGCAGTTCTTC. Translated, it gives CSAREAGIKFGNEQFF.

This clonotype was observed a few times. V is TRBV7-3 and J is TRBJ1-1, with 10 bases identical to TRBD1. Germline V gene sequence: CDR1 SGHTA, CDR2 FQGTGA. The CDR3 covers 15 residues. V dropped 5 bases and J dropped 5; count of bases not matched to a gene: 8. CDR3 residues: CASSPDRGLGTEAFF. The DNA for the CDR3 is TGTGCCAGCAGCCCCGACAGGGGGCTAGGGACTGAAGCTTTCTTT.

The V and J genes are TRBV30 and TRBJ2-2, with unresolved D. Trimming pared 2 bases from V and 2 bases from J, leaving 3 bases between. Germline loops: CDR1 GTSNPN, CDR2 SVGIG (reference sequence). The CDR3 consists of 12 residues. Written as DNA, the CDR3 is TGTGCCTGGAGTATAAACACCGGGGAGCTGTTTTTT. Translation: CAWSINTGELFF.

CDR3 DNA sequence: TGTGCCAGCAGTGAAGGGCCAGGGATTACCTATCAGCCCCAGCATTTT. Its protein is CASSEGPGITYQPQHF. This rearrangement joins TRBV6-1 to TRBJ1-5; the D gene is possibly TRBD1 (5 bases). Deletions cut 1 base from V and 5 bases from J, with 15 bases between. The CDR3 has 16 amino acids. CDR1 is MNHNS and CDR2 is SASEGT in the germline V gene.

This clonotype was seen at least ten times. CDR3 protein: CASSEGLAGSSYNEQFF. In DNA form, the CDR3 reads TGTGCCAGCAGTGAAGGACTAGCGGGAAGCTCCTACAATGAGCAGTTCTTC. This sequence joins TRBV6-1 and TRBJ2-1; 11 nucleotides align to TRBD2. Germline V gives CDR1 MNHNS, CDR2 SASEGT. Unmatched junction bases numbered 2, after V lost 1 base and J lost 0 bases. The length of the CDR3 is 17 residues.

As DNA, the CDR3 is TGCGCCAGCAGCTTGGGACAGGGGGGGGTGAACACTGAAGCTTTCTTT. Its translation: CASSLGQGGVNTEAFF. The gene calls are TRBV5-1 and TRBJ1-1, with 9 positions matching TRBD1. With 0 bases clipped from V and 0 bases from J, the junction kept 3 bases outside the gene matches. This CDR3 is built from 16 residues. Looked up from germline, CDR1 is SGHRS and CDR2 is YFSETQ.

This clonotype was recorded many times. The rearrangement links TRBV6-1 to TRBJ2-3, with D tentatively TRBD2 (5 bases). Trimming removed 5 bases at V and 2 bases at J, with 11 bases between. The CDR3 is 14 residues long. Germline V lookup: CDR1 MNHNS, CDR2 SASEGT. CDR3: CASSILGSTDTQYF. DNA for the CDR3: TGTGCCAGCAGTATACTAGGGTCCACAGATACGCAGTATTTT.

This chain joins TRBV12-3 or TRBV12-4 and TRBJ2-7; D gene uncertain. This CDR3 region has 13 residues. V lost 1 base and J 5 bases, leaving 9 bases between the germline ends. CDR3 coding DNA: TGTGCCAGCAGTTTAGGGGCGATCAACGAGCAGTACTTC. Translated, it gives CASSLGAINEQYF.

A few counts support this clonotype. V is TRBV5-1 and J is TRBJ2-2, with TRBD1 matching 7 bases. Germline V lookup: CDR1 SGHRS, CDR2 YFSETQ. The CDR3 is 15 amino acids. With 3 bases clipped from V and 2 bases from J, the junction kept 4 bases outside the gene matches. The CDR3 loop reads CASSSGQLNTGELFF. CDR3 in DNA: TGCGCCAGCAGCTCGGGACAGTTAAACACCGGGGAGCTGTTTTTT.

The rearrangement uses TRBV2 and TRBJ2-2; D is possibly TRBD1 (5 bases). This CDR3 has 13 residues. The V gene lost 8 bases and the J gene lost 4 bases, with 11 bases spanning the gap. In germline, CDR1 is SNHLY, CDR2 FYNNEI. The CDR3 region has the DNA TGTGCCAGCCAACCCAGGGTCACCGGGGAGCTGTTTTTT. Its protein is CASQPRVTGELFF.

This clonotype was seen ten or more times. The chain employs TRBV7-9 and TRBJ2-5; D is unresolved. Trimming cost V 5 bases and J 5 bases, with 6 bases left between them. The CDR3 is made up of 11 amino acids. In germline, CDR1 is SEHNR, CDR2 FQNEAQ (reference sequence). In DNA, the CDR3 is TGTGCCAGCAGCACATCGGAGACCCAGTACTTC. This sequence encodes CASSTSETQYF.

This clonotype was seen just once. The gene calls are TRBV9 and TRBJ2-1, with TRBD2 matching over 11 bases. V shed 1 base and J 10 bases; nucleotides not matched to a gene: 13. The CDR3 consists of 17 residues. Germline loops: CDR1 SGDLS, CDR2 YYNGEE. The CDR3 coding sequence is TGTGCCAGCAGCGTATATTCGGGGACTAGCGGCCAGGGGGAGCAGTTCTTC. Translating it yields CASSVYSGTSGQGEQFF.

This clonotype was seen repeatedly, ten times or more. The rearrangement joins TRBV12-3 or TRBV12-4 to TRBJ2-7; a weak D match, TRBD1 (6 bases). This CDR3 spans 14 amino acids. V lost 7 bases and J 3 bases, leaving 16 bases between the germline ends. The CDR3 region is CASTSRDMIYEQYF. CDR3 in DNA: TGTGCCAGCACCTCCCGGGACATGATCTACGAGCAGTACTTC.